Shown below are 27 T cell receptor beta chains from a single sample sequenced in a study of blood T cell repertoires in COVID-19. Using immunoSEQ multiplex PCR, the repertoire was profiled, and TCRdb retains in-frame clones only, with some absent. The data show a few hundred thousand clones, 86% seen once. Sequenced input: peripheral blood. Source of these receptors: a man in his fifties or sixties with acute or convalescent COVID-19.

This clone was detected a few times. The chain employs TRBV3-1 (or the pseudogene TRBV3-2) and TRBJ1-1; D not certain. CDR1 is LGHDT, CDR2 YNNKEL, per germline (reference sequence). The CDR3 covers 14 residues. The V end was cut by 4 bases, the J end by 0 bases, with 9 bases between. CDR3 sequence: CASSREAMNTEAFF. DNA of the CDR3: TGTGCCAGCAGCCGTGAGGCCATGAACACTGAAGCTTTCTTT.

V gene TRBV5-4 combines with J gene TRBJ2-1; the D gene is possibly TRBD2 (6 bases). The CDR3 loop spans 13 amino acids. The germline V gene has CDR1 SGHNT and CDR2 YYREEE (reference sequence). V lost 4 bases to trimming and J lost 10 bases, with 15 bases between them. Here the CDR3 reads CASSQEGVREQFF. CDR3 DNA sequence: TGTGCCAGCAGCCAGGAGGGCGTACGAGAGCAGTTCTTC.

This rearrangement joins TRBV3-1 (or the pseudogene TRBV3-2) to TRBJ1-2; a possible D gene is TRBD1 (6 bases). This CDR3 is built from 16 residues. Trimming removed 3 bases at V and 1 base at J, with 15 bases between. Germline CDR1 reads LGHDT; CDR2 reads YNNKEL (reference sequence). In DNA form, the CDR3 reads TGTGCCAGCAGCCACGCTGCCAGGGGCTTTAACTATGGCTACACCTTC. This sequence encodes CASSHAARGFNYGYTF.

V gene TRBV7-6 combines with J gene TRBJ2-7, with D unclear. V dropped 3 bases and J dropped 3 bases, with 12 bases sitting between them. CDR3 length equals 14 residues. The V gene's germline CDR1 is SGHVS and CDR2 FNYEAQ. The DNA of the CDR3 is TGTGCCAGCAGCTTCGCACGCTATGGCTACGAGCAGTACTTC. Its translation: CASSFARYGYEQYF.

The CDR3 reads CASSTTGVKNIQYF. The DNA of the CDR3 is TGTGCCAGCAGTACAACAGGAGTGAAAAACATTCAGTACTTC. The gene calls are TRBV6-2 or TRBV6-3 and TRBJ2-4, with a possible D match to TRBD1 (5 bases). V lost 5 bases, J lost 4 bases, and 12 bases lay in between. The V gene's germline CDR1 is MNHEY and CDR2 SVGEGT. The CDR3 sequence is 14 residues long.

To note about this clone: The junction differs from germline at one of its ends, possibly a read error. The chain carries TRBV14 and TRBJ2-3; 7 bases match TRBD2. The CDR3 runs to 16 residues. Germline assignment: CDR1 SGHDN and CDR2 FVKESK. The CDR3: CASSQEKGLETDTQFF. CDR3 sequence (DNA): TGTGCCAGCAGCCAAGAAAAAGGACTAGAGACAGATACGCAGTTTTTT. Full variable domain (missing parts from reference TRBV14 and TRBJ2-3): EAGVTQFPSHSVIEKGQTVTLRCDPISGHDNLYWYRRVMGKEIKFLLHFVKESKQDESGMPNNRFLAERTGGTYSTLKVQPAELEDSGVYFCASSQEKGLETDTQFFGPGTRLTVL.

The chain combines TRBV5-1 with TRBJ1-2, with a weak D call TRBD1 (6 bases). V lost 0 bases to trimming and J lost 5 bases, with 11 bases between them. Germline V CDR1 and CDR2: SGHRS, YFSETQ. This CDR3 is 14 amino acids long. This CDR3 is CASSLGTAKYGYTF. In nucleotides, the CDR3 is TGCGCCAGCAGCTTGGGGACAGCCAAATATGGCTACACCTTC.

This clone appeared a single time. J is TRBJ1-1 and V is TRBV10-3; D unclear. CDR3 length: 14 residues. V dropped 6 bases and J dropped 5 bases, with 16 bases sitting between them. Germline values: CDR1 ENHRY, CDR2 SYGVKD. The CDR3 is CAISLGSRETEAFF. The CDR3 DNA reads TGTGCCATCAGCCTGGGGTCCCGGGAGACTGAAGCTTTCTTT.

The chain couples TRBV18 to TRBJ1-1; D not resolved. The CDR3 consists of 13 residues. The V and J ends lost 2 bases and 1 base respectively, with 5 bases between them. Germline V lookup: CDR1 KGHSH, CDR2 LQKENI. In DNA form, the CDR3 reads TGTGCCAGCTCACCATCGGGGAACACTGAAGCTTTCTTT. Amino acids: CASSPSGNTEAFF.

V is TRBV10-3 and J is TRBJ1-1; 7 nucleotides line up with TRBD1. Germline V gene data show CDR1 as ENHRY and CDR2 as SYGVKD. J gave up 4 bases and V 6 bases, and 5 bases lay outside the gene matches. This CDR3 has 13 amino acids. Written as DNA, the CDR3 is TGTGCCATCAGCCATACAGGGGTCACTGAAGCTTTCTTT. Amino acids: CAISHTGVTEAFF.

CDR3 sequence: CAHQRGGSGANVLTF. CDR3 sequence (DNA): TGTGCCCACCAGCGGGGCGGCTCTGGGGCCAACGTCCTGACTTTC. The rearrangement joins TRBV30 to TRBJ2-6; 7 nucleotides match TRBD2. V lost 8 bases, J lost 0 bases, and 7 bases stayed unmatched. CDR1 and CDR2 (germline): GTSNPN, SVGIG (reference sequence). The CDR3 length is 15 residues. The full variable domain, completed using reference TRBV30 and TRBJ2-6, is SQTIHQWPATLVQPVGSPLSLECTVEGTSNPNLYWYRQAAGRGLQLLFYSVGIGQISSEVPQNLSASRPQDRQFILSSKKLLLSDSGFYLCAHQRGGSGANVLTFGAGSRLTVL.

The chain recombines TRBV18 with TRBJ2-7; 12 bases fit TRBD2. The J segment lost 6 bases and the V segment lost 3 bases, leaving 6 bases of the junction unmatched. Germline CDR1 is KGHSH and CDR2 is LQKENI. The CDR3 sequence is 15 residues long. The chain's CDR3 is CASSPSSGGALEQYF. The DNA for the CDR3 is TGTGCCAGCTCACCCTCTAGCGGGGGGGCCCTCGAGCAGTACTTC. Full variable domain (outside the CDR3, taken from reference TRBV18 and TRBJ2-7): NAGVMQNPRHLVRRRGQEARLRCSPMKGHSHVYWYRQLPEEGLKFMVYLQKENIIDESGMPKERFSAEFPKEGPSILRIQQVVRGDSAAYFCASSPSSGGALEQYFGPGTRLTVT.

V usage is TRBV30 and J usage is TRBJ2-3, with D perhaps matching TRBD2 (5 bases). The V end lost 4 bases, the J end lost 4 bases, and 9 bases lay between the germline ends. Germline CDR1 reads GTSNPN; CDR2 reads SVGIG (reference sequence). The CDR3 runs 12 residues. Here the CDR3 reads CAWNNGADTQYF. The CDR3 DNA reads TGTGCCTGGAATAACGGGGCAGATACGCAGTATTTT.

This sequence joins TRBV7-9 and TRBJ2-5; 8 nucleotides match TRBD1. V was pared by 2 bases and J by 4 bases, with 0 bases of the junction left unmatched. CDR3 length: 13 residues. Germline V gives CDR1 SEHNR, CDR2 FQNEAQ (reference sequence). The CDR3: CASSLQGAETQYF. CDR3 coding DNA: TGTGCCAGCAGCTTACAGGGGGCAGAGACCCAGTACTTC.

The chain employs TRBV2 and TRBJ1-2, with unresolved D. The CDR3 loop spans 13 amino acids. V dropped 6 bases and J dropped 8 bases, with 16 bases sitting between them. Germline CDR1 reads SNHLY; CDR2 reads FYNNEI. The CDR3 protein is CASSLLTGMGYTF. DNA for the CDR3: TGTGCCAGCAGCCTCTTGACTGGAATGGGCTACACCTTC.

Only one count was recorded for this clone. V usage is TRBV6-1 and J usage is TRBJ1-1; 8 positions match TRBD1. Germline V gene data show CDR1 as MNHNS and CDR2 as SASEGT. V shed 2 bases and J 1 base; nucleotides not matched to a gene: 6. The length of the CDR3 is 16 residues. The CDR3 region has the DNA TGTGCCAGCAGTGAAAAAGGGGACAGGAGGAACACTGAAGCTTTCTTT. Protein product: CASSEKGDRRNTEAFF.

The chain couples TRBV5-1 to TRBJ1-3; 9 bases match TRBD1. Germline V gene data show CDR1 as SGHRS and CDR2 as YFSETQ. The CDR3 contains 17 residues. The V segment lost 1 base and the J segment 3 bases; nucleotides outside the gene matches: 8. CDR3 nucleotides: TGCGCCAGCAGCTTGTCCCCCACAGGGGGCGATGGAAACACCATATATTTT. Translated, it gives CASSLSPTGGDGNTIYF.

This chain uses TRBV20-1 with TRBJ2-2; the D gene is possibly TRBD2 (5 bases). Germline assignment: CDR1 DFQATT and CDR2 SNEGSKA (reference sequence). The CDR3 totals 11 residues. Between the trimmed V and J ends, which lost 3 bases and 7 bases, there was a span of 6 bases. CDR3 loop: CSARSGGELFF. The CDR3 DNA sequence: TGCAGTGCTAGGAGCGGCGGGGAGCTGTTTTTT.

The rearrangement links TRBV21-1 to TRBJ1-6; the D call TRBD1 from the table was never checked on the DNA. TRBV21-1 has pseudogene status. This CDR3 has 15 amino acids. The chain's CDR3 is CASSKGAGFPSPLHF. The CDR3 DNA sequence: TGTGCCAGCAGCAAAGGCGCAGGGTTTCCTTCACCCCTCCACTTT.

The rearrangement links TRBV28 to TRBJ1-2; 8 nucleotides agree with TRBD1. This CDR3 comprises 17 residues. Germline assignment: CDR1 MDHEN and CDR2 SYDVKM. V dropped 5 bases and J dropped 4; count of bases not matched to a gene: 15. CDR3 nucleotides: TGTGCCAGCAGTCTACAGACCGCAGGGGGCCCTGGCTATGGCTACACCTTC. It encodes CASSLQTAGGPGYGYTF.

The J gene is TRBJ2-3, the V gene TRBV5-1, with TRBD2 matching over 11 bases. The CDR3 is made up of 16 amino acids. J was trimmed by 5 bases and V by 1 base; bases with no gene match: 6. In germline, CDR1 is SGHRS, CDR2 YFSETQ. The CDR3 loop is CASSLSLAGAGDTQYF. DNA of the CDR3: TGCGCCAGCAGCTTGTCACTAGCGGGGGCGGGAGATACGCAGTATTTT.

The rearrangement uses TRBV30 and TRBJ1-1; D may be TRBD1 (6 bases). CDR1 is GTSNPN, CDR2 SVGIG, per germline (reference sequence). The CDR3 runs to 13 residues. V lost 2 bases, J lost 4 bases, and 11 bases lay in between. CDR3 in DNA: TGTGCCTGGAGTTACAGGGTCGGCACTGAAGCTTTCTTT. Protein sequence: CAWSYRVGTEAFF.

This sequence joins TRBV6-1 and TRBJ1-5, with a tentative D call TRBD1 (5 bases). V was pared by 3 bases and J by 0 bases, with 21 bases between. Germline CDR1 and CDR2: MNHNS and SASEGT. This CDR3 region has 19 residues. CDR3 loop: CASSEAAFGATYSNQPQHF. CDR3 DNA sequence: TGTGCCAGCAGTGAGGCGGCCTTTGGGGCCACTTATAGCAATCAGCCCCAGCATTTT.

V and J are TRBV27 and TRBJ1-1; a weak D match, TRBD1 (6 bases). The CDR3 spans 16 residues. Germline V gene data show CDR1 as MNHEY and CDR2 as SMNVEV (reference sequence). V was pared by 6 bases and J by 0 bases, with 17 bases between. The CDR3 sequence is CASRRTSTGLNTEAFF. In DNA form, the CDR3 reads TGTGCCAGCAGACGAACCTCAACAGGGCTGAACACTGAAGCTTTCTTT.

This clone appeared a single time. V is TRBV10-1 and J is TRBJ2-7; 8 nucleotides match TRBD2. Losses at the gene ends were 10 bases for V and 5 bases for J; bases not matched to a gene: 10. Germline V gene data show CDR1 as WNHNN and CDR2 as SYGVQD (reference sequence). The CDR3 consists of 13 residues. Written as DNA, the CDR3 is TGCGCCACAGCGAGCGGGGGTAGCGACGAGCAGTACTTC. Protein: CATASGGSDEQYF.

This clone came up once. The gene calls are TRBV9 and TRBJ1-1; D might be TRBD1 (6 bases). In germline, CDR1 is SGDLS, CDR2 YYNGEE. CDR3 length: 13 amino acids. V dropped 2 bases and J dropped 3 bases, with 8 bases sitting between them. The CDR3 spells CASSVYRDTEAFF. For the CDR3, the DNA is TGTGCCAGCAGCGTGTACAGGGACACTGAAGCTTTCTTT.

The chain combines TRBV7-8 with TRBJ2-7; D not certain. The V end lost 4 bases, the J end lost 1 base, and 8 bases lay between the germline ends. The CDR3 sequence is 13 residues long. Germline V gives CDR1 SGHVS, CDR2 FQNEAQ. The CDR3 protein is CASSSAASYEQYF. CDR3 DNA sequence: TGTGCCAGCAGCTCTGCAGCGTCCTACGAGCAGTACTTC. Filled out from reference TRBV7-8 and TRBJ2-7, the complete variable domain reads GAGVSQSPRYKVAKRGQDVALRCDPISGHVSLFWYQQALGQGPEFLTYFQNEAQLDKSGLPSDRFFAERPEGSVSTLKIQRTQQEDSAVYLCASSSAASYEQYFGPGTRLTVT.